The clone carrying this T cell receptor beta chain was counted between two and nine times. Its antigen remains unknown. Trimming stripped 11 bases from V and 0 bases from J, with 23 bases between. The germline CDR1 and CDR2 sequences are SNHLY and FYNNEI. The CDR3 has 16 amino acids. The data stem from a study of T-cell memory formation after mild COVID-19. General study results and limits: The CD4+ clones that contracted clustered mainly within CM and EM, and the CD8+ clones concentrated in EMRA. Some responding clones appeared in pre-infection memory, suggesting cross-reactive memory joined. Whereas later expanders leaned CD4+, clones contracting day 15 to 85 showed a balanced CD4/CD8 makeup.

Researchers used 5'RACE with constant-segment primers to make TCR alpha and TCR beta cDNA libraries that carry sample barcodes and UMIs. From the 5' RACE reads, TCRdb called clonotypes with MiXCR, one entry per CDR3 protein. The data show 300,000 to 350,000 distinct CDR3 sequences, with 13% to 15% seen just once and approximately 22% held by the top ten. The chain employs TRBV2 and TRBJ2-7; perhaps TRBD2 as D (5 bases). This TCR came from a young man who had mild COVID-19 (a few samples of this study predate the infection). Cell type and time point are not known. The sample consisted of PBMCs or a T cell subset sorted from them (not recorded which). The CDR3 sequence is CAAQPAPGTPSYEQYF. For the CDR3, the DNA is TGTGCCGCACAGCCCGCCCCGGGAACCCCCTCCTACGAGCAGTACTTC.